The rows below give T cell receptor beta chains drawn from one sample of a study of blood T cells in healthy people across ages. MiXCR, run by TCRdb on the 5' RACE reads, gives a single entry per CDR3 protein. The table records 710,000 or so distinct CDR3 sequences, about 30% of them present only once. Sequences were obtained from blood. The receptors were sampled from a woman older than 75 in good health. The CDR3 runs from the conserved cysteine through the conserved F or W. The order of the fields is clone size, J gene, D gene, V gene, CDR3 protein, CDR3 DNA. The D gene is left open where the match is weak. Not all rows give a size; the values are once, few, many and, for expanded clones, a class.

NA,TRBJ2-4,TRBD2,TRBV6-1,CASSPRTSGNLRVAKNIQYF,TGTGCCAGCAGTCCTCGGACTAGCGGGAATCTTAGGGTGGCCAAAAACATTCAGTACTTC
once,TRBJ2-3,NA,TRBV27,CASRRGTLKDTQYF,TGTGCCAGTCGCCGAGGGACCCTCAAAGATACGCAGTATTTT
few,TRBJ2-2,NA,TRBV29-1,CSAQGQRNTGELFF,TGCAGTGCTCAGGGGCAGAGGAACACCGGGGAGCTGTTTTTT
NA,TRBJ1-2,NA,TRBV6-6,CASSYFGGTGYTF,TGTGCCAGCAGTTACTTCGGGGGTACTGGCTACACCTTC
many,TRBJ1-1,TRBD1,TRBV5-1,CASSKGQGGPNTEAFF,TGCGCCAGCAGCAAGGGACAGGGAGGCCCGAACACTGAAGCTTTCTTT
NA,TRBJ1-1,NA,TRBV20-1,CSARNPSISRNTEAFF,TGCAGTGCTAGAAACCCATCCATATCCAGGAACACTGAAGCTTTCTTT
NA,TRBJ1-6,NA,TRBV28,CASKALINIDNSPLHF,TGTGCCAGCAAAGCCCTGATCAACATCGATAATTCACCCCTCCACTTT
many,TRBJ1-1,TRBD1,TRBV7-2,CASSPAGGAAAFF,TGTGCCAGCAGCCCAGCAGGGGGCGCGGCAGCTTTCTTT
many,TRBJ2-3,TRBD1,TRBV9,CASSSPPGQGRTDTQYF,TGTGCCAGCAGCTCCCCGCCCGGACAGGGCCGCACAGATACGCAGTATTTT
NA,TRBJ2-3,TRBD2,TRBV12-3/TRBV12-4,CASSLASGGTDVQYF,TGTGCCAGCAGTTTGGCTAGCGGGGGAACAGATGTGCAATATTTT
many,TRBJ2-5,TRBD1,TRBV11-2,CASSLGQGGRETQYF,TGTGCCAGCAGCTTGGGACAGGGGGGACGGGAGACCCAGTACTTC
NA,TRBJ2-5,TRBD1,TRBV20-1,CSAKGAGREAQYF,TGCAGTGCCAAGGGGGCAGGGCGAGAGGCCCAGTACTTC
NA,TRBJ1-2,NA,TRBV9,CASSSNDRSFTF,TGTGCCAGCAGCTCCAACGACAGGAGTTTTACCTTC
many,TRBJ1-1,NA,TRBV20-1,CSAIESGGMNTEAFF,TGCAGTGCTATTGAGTCGGGGGGCATGAACACTGAAGCTTTCTTT
NA,TRBJ2-3,NA,TRBV20-1,CSARERYTDTQYF,TGCAGTGCTAGAGAGCGGTACACAGATACGCAGTATTTT
few,TRBJ1-4,NA,TRBV6-1,CASSGRGRVREKLFF,TGTGCCAGCAGCGGAAGGGGTAGGGTGAGGGAAAAACTGTTTTTT
NA,TRBJ1-1,NA,TRBV7-2,CASSAGRGGFGNTEAFF,TGTGCCAGCAGCGCTGGCAGGGGAGGATTTGGCAACACTGAAGCTTTCTTT
once,TRBJ1-1,NA,TRBV28,CASSLVGGGDTEAFF,TGTGCCAGCAGTTTAGTAGGGGGGGGTGACACTGAAGCTTTCTTT
NA,TRBJ2-7,TRBD1,TRBV20-1,CSATGQVSPYEQYF,TGCAGTGCTACAGGACAGGTTTCCCCCTACGAGCAGTACTTC
many,TRBJ1-2,NA,TRBV27,CASSLGNRDSDGYTF,TGTGCCAGCAGTTTAGGAAACAGGGATTCAGATGGCTACACCTTC
many,TRBJ2-3,NA,TRBV9,CASSPRQGSLTDTQYF,TGTGCCAGCAGCCCTAGACAAGGCTCCTTAACAGATACGCAGTATTTT
NA,TRBJ2-1,TRBD1,TRBV9,CASSGGDSYNEQFF,TGTGCCAGCAGCGGAGGGGACAGCTACAATGAGCAGTTCTTC
few,TRBJ1-5,NA,TRBV5-6,CASSLTGRRDQPQHF,TGTGCCAGCAGCTTGACAGGGAGGCGTGATCAGCCCCAGCATTTT
many,TRBJ2-3,TRBD2,TRBV7-2,CASSFLAGAVDTQYF,TGTGCCAGCAGCTTTTTAGCGGGGGCCGTAGATACGCAGTATTTT
NA,TRBJ2-2,NA,TRBV20-1,CSATRMDRQNTGELFF,TGCAGTGCAACCAGGATGGACAGACAGAACACCGGGGAGCTGTTTTTT
NA,TRBJ1-1,TRBD1,TRBV2,CVSSVGGGKFEAFF,TGTGTCAGCAGTGTGGGAGGGGGCAAGTTTGAAGCTTTCTTT
NA,TRBJ1-2,NA,TRBV7-2,CASSSLPSYGYTF,TGTGCCAGCAGCTCTCTTCCTAGCTATGGCTACACCTTC
many,TRBJ2-5,NA,TRBV6-5,CASSYSGTAETQYF,TGTGCCAGCAGTTACTCTGGTACAGCAGAGACCCAGTACTTC